This TCR beta chain was documented in a study of T cell responses to AZD1222 COVID-19 vaccine. With regard to this clone: Its antigen is not known.

General observations from the study: An increase in Spike-specific TCR breadth and depth was observed after two AZD1222 doses.

Sequencing used immunoSEQ multiplex PCR; TCRdb keeps in-frame clones, though not all of them. The table records 70,000 or so clones, roughly 90% of them present only once. The CDR3 totals 18 residues. The germline gives CDR1 SGHVS, CDR2 FQNEAQ. J gave up 4 bases and V 0 bases, and 8 bases lay outside the gene matches. The sequencing used peripheral blood, collected on day 0 of AZD1222 vaccination. The chain links TRBV7-8 to TRBJ2-3; 12 nucleotides line up with TRBD2. The source is an adult in good health. The DNA for the CDR3 is TGTGCCAGCAGCTTAGCGTTTAGGACTAGCGGGACGGCAGATACGCAGTATTTT. Translating gives CASSLAFRTSGTADTQYF.